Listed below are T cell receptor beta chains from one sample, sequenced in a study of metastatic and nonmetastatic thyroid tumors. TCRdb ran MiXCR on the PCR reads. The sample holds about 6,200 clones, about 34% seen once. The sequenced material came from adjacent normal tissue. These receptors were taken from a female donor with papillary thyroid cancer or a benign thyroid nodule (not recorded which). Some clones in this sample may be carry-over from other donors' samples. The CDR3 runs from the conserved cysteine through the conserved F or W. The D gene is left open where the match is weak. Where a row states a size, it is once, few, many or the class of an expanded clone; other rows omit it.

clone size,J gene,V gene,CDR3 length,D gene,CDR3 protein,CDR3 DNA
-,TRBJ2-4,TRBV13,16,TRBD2,CASSFGLAGVGNIQYF,TGTGCCAGCAGCTTCGGACTAGCGGGAGTAGGAAACATTCAGTACTTC
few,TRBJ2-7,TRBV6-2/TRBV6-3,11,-,CASSLRMEQYF,TGTGCCAGCAGCCTTCGGATGGAGCAGTACTTC
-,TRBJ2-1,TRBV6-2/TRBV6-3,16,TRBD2,CASSPTSGRRYNEQFF,TGTGCCAGCAGTCCGACTAGCGGGAGGAGGTACAATGAGCAGTTCTTC
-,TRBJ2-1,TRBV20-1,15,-,CSARSAPSSYNEQFF,TGCAGTGCTAGGAGCGCACCGAGCTCCTACAATGAGCAGTTCTTC
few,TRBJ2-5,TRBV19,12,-,CASSIGTETQYF,TGTGCCAGTAGTATAGGGACGGAGACCCAGTACTTC
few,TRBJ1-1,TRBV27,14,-,CASSFRKTNTEAFF,TGTGCCAGCAGTTTCCGGAAGACGAACACTGAAGCTTTCTTT
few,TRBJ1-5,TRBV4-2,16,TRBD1,CASSQLGDRRNQPQHF,TGTGCCAGCAGCCAATTAGGGGACAGACGGAATCAGCCCCAGCATTTT
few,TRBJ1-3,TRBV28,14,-,CASSSPGTGNTIYF,TGTGCCAGCAGTTCCCCGGGAACTGGAAACACCATATATTTT
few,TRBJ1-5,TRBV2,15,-,CASSEVGGSNQPQHF,TGTGCCAGCAGTGAAGTGGGGGGAAGCAATCAGCCCCAGCATTTT
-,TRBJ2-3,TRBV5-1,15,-,CASRPNTHALDTQYF,TGCGCCAGCAGACCCAACACACACGCCCTAGATACGCAGTATTTT
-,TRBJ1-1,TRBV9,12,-,CASGGLNTETFF,TGTGCCAGCGGGGGACTGAACACTGAAACTTTCTTT
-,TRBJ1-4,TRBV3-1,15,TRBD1,CASSQLTGVGEKLFF,TGTGCCAGCAGCCAACTTACAGGGGTGGGTGAAAAACTGTTTTTT
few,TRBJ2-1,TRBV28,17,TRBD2,CASSFKLTSGDYNEQFF,TGTGCCAGCAGTTTTAAACTCACTAGCGGTGATTACAATGAGCAGTTCTTC
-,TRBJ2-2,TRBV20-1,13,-,CSARIPGAGELFF,TGCAGTGCTAGGATCCCCGGCGCCGGGGAGCTGTTTTTT
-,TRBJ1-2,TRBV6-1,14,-,CASTPPGGIRGYTF,TGTGCCAGCACCCCCCCGGGAGGGATCCGTGGCTACACCTTC
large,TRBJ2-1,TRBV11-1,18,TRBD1,CASSYRTGEPYTYNEQFF,TGTGCCAGCAGCTATCGGACAGGGGAGCCCTACACCTACAATGAGCAGTTCTTC
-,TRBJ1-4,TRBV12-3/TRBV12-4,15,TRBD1,CASRTGGATNEKLFF,TGTGCCAGCAGGACAGGGGGTGCAACTAATGAAAAACTGTTTTTT
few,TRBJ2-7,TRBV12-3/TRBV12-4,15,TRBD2,CASSRGGSGTWEQYF,TGTGCCAGCAGCCGCGGCGGTAGCGGGACCTGGGAGCAGTACTTC
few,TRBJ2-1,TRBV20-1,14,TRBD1,CSARVGQGLWEQFF,TGCAGTGCTAGAGTGGGACAGGGGTTGTGGGAGCAGTTCTTC
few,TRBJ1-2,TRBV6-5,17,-,CASSYSRGLGGNYGYTF,TGTGCCAGCAGTTACTCGAGAGGCCTAGGAGGGAACTATGGCTACACCTTC
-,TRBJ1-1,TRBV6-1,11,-,CASSDTQGAFF,TGTGCCAGCAGTGACACCCAAGGAGCTTTCTTT
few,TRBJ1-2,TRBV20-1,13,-,CSARGNRLYGYTF,TGCAGTGCTAGAGGGAACAGGCTGTATGGCTACACCTTC
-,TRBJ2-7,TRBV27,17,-,CASSLGGGGIRDYEQYF,TGTGCCAGCAGTTTAGGAGGGGGCGGTATCAGGGACTACGAGCAGTACTTC
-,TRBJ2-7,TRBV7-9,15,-,CASSFGGFGSYEQYF,TGTGCCAGCAGCTTTGGTGGGTTTGGTTCCTACGAGCAGTACTTC
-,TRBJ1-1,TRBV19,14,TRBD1,CASRLQGTNTEAFF,TGTGCCAGTAGGCTACAGGGGACGAACACTGAAGCTTTCTTT
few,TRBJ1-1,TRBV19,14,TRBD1,CASSIDRGRTEAFF,TGTGCCAGTAGTATCGACAGGGGGAGGACTGAAGCTTTCTTT
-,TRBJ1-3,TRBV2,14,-,CASSEQGPSNTIYF,TGTGCCAGCAGTGAACAGGGTCCGAGTAACACCATATATTTT
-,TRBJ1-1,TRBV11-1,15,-,CASSLGDRPNTEAFF,TGTGCCAGCAGCTTGGGTGACAGGCCGAACACTGAAGCTTTCTTT
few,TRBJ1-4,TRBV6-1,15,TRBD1,CASRLTGAGGEKLFF,TGTGCCAGCAGACTTACAGGGGCTGGTGGTGAAAAACTGTTTTTT
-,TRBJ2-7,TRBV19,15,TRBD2,CASSPPGLGVYEQYF,TGTGCCAGTAGTCCTCCAGGACTAGGAGTCTACGAGCAGTACTTC
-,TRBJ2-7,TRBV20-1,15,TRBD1,CSAREGTGGSYEQYF,TGCAGTGCTAGAGAAGGGACAGGGGGCTCCTACGAGCAGTACTTC
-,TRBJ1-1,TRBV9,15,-,CASSFQGGQNTEAFF,TGTGCCAGCAGCTTTCAAGGGGGACAGAACACTGAAGCTTTCTTT
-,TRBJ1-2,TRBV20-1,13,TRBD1,CSASAGGVGAYTF,TGCAGTGCTAGTGCAGGGGGGGTAGGAGCCTACACCTTC